This T cell receptor (beta chain) derives from a study of blood T cell repertoires in COVID-19. Across the whole study: COVID-19 samples, acute and convalescent, were from the United States, Italy and Spain. T cells, B-cell-depleted T cells, or PBMCs provided the cDNA or gDNA that served as material.

Study processing details: Estimation of nucleated cell counts relied on the amplification of reference gene primers. Using immunoSEQ multiplex PCR, the repertoire was profiled, and TCRdb retains in-frame clones only, with some absent. V, J and clone size reflect that table, while D and trimming were determined from the DNA. The sample has some 320,000 clones; 90% to 95% are singletons. Cohorts were determined from participant-reported clinical history. Sequenced: PBMCs or T cells enriched from blood (not recorded which). The receptor's source is a woman aged 25 to 39 who had been exposed to COVID-19.

The CDR3 spells CASSTTGVDEQYF. DNA for the CDR3: TGTGCCAGCAGCACCACAGGGGTTGACGAGCAGTACTTC. The chain has TRBV6-2 or TRBV6-3 and TRBJ2-7; 7 nucleotides line up with TRBD1. The CDR3 spans 13 residues. CDR1 and CDR2 (germline): MNHEY, SVGEGT. The ends lost 6 bases at V and 5 bases at J; junction bases unmatched: 7.